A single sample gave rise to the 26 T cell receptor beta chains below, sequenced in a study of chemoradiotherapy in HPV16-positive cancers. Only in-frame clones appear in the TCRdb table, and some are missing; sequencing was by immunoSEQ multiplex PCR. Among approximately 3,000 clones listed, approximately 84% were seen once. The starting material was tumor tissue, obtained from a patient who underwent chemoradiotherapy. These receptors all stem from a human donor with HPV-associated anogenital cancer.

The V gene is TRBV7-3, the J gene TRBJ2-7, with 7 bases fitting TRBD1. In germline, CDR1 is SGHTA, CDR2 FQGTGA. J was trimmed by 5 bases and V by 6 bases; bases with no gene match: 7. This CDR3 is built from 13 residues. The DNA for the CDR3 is TGTGCCAGCAGTCCGGTCGGGACAGACGAGCAGTACTTC. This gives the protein CASSPVGTDEQYF.

The DNA for the CDR3 is TGCGCCAGCAGCCAAGATAGGGCAGGGGGCAGATCACCCCTCCACTTT. Protein sequence: CASSQDRAGGRSPLHF. The V and J genes are TRBV4-3 and TRBJ1-6, with 8 bases aligning to TRBD1. Trimming removed 0 bases from V and 10 bases from J; junction bases left unmatched: 8. The CDR3 is 16 amino acids. Germline CDR1 is LGHNA and CDR2 is YSLEER.

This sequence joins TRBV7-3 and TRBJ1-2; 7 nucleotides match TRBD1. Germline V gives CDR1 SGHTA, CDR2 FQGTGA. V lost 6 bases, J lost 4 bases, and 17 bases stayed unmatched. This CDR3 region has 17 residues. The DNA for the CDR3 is TGTGCCAGCAGTAATGACCTATGGCAGGGGGTTCCCTATGGCTACACCTTC. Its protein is CASSNDLWQGVPYGYTF. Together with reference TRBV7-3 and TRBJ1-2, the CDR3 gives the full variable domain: GAGVSQTPSNKVTEKGKYVELRCDPISGHTALYWYRQSLGQGPEFLIYFQGTGAADDSGLPNDRFFAVRPEGSVSTLKIQRTERGDSAVYLCASSNDLWQGVPYGYTFGSGTRLTVV.

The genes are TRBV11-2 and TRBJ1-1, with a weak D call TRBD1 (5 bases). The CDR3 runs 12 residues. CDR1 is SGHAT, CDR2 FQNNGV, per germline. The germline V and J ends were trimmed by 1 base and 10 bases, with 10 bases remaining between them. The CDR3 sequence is CASSLGDRRAFF. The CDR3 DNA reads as TGTGCCAGCAGCTTAGGGGACCGCCGAGCTTTCTTT.

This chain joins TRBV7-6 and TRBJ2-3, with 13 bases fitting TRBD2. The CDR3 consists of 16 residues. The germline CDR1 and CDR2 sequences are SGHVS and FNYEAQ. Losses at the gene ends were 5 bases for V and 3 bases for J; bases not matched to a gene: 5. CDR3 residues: CASSQLAGGSTDTQYF. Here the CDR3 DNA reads TGTGCCAGCAGCCAACTAGCGGGGGGGAGTACAGATACGCAGTATTTT.

The CDR3 region has the DNA TGTGCCAGCAGCTGGGAGGGGGGGACCTACGAGCAGTACTTC. Translated: CASSWEGGTYEQYF. The chain uses TRBV6-1 and TRBJ2-7; D perhaps matches TRBD2 (7 bases). CDR3 length: 14 amino acids. V lost 6 bases and J 2 bases, leaving 14 bases between the germline ends. Germline CDR1 and CDR2: MNHNS and SASEGT.

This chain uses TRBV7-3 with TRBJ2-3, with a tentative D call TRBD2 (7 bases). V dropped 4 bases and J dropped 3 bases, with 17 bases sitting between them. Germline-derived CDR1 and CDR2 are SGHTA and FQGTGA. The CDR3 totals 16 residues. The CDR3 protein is CASSSFGGGGTDTQYF. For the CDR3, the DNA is TGTGCCAGCAGCTCATTCGGGGGAGGGGGGACAGATACGCAGTATTTT.

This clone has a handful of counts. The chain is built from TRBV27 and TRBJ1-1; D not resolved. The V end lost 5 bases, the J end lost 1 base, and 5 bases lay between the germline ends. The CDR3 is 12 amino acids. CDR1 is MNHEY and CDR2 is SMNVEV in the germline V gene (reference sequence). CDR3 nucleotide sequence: TGTGCCAGCAGTCGATGGAACACTGAAGCTTTCTTT. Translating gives CASSRWNTEAFF.

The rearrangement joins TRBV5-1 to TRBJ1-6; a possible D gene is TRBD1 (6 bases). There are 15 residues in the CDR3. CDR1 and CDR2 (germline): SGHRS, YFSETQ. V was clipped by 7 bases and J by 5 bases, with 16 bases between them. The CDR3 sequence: CASFRGPVDNSPLHF. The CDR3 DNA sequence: TGCGCCAGCTTTCGGGGGCCCGTAGATAATTCACCCCTCCACTTT.

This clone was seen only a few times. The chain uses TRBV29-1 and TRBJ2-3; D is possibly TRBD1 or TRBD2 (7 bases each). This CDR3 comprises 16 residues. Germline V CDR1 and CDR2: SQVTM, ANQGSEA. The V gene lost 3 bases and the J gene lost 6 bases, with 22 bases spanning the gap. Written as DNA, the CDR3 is TGCAGCGTTGAGGGGGGGACAGACAGACCCCCCGATACGCAGTATTTT. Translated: CSVEGGTDRPPDTQYF.

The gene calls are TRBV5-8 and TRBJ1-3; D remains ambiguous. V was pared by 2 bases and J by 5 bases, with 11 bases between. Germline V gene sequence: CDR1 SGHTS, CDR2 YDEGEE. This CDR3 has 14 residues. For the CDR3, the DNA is TGTGCCAGCAGCTTACCGTTGGGTAGAAACACCATATATTTT. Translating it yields CASSLPLGRNTIYF.

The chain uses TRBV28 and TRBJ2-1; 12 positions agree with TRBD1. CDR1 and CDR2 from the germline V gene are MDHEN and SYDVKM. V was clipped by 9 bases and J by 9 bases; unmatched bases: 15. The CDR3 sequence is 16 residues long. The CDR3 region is CASQLNPGQGAVEQFF. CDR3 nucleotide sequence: TGTGCCAGTCAACTTAACCCGGGACAGGGGGCTGTTGAGCAGTTCTTC.

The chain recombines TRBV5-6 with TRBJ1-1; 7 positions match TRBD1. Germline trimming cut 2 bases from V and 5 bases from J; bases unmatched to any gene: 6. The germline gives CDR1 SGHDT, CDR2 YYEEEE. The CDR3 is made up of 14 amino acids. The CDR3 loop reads CASSFRGIGTEAFF. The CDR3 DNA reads TGTGCCAGCAGCTTCAGGGGGATCGGGACTGAAGCTTTCTTT.

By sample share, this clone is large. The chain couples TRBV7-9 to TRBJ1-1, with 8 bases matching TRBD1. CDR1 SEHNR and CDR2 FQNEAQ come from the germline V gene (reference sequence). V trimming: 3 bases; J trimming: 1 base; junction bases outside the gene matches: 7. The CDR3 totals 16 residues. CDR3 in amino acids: CASSFPGQGPNTEAFF. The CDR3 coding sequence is TGTGCCAGCAGCTTCCCTGGACAGGGACCGAACACTGAAGCTTTCTTT.

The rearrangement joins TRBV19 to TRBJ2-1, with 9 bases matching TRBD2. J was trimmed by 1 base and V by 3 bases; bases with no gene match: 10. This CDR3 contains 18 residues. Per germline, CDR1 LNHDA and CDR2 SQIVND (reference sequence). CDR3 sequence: CASSIDLSGGWSYNEQFF. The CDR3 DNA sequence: TGTGCCAGTAGTATTGATTTAAGCGGGGGGTGGTCCTACAATGAGCAGTTCTTC.

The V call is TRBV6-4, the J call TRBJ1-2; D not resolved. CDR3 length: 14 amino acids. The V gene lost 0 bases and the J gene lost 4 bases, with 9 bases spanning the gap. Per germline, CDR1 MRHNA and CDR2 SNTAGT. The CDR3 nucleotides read TGTGCCAGCAGTGACTCTAGTCGGGGCTATGGCTACACCTTC. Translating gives CASSDSSRGYGYTF.

CDR3 loop: CASSADRVKSGLPYEQYF. CDR3 bases: TGTGCCAGCAGCGCCGACAGGGTAAAATCGGGCCTCCCCTACGAGCAGTACTTC. The chain joins TRBV5-6 to TRBJ2-7, with 7 bases aligning to TRBD1. J lost 2 bases, V lost 4 bases, and 18 bases had no gene match. There are 18 residues in the CDR3. The germline gives CDR1 SGHDT, CDR2 YYEEEE. The variable domain in full, completed from reference TRBV5-6 and TRBJ2-7, reads DAGVTQSPTHLIKTRGQQVTLRCSPKSGHDTVSWYQQALGQGPQFIFQYYEEEERQRGNFPDRFSGHQFPNYSSELNVNALLLGDSALYLCASSADRVKSGLPYEQYFGPGTRLTVT.

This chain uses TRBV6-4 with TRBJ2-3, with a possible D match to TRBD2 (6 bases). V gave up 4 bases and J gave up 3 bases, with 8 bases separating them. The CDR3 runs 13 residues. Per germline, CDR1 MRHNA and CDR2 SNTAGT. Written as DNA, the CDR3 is TGTGCCAGCAGTGCCGGGGGTACAGATACGCAGTATTTT. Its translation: CASSAGGTDTQYF.

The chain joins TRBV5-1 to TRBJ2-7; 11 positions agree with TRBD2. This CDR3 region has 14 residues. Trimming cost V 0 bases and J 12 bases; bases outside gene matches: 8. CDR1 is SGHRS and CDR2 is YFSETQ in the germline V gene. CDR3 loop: CASSLDGTSGLRYF. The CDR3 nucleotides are TGCGCCAGCAGCTTGGATGGGACTAGCGGTCTCCGGTACTTC.

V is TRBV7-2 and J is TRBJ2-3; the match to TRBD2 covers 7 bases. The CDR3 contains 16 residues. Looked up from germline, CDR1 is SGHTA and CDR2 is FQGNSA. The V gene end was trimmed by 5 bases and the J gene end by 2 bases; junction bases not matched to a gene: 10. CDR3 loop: CASSGGGRGFTDTQYF. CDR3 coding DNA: TGTGCCAGCAGCGGGGGGGGACGGGGGTTCACAGATACGCAGTATTTT.

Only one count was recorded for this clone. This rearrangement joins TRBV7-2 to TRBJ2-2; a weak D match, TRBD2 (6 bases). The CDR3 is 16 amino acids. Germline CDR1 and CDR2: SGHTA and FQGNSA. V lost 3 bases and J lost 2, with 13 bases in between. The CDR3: CASSFPGTSNTGELFF. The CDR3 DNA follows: TGTGCCAGCAGCTTTCCCGGGACTTCAAACACCGGGGAGCTGTTTTTT.

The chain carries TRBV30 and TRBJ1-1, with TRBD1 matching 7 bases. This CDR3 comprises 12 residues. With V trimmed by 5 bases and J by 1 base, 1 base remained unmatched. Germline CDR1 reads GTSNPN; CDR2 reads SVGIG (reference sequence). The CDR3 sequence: CAWGTANTEAFF. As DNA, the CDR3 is TGTGCCTGGGGGACAGCGAACACTGAAGCTTTCTTT.

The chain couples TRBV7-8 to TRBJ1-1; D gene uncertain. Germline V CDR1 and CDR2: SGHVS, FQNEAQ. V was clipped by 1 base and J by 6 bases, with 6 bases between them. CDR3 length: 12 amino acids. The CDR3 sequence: CASSLGMAEAFF. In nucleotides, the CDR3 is TGTGCCAGCAGCTTAGGTATGGCTGAAGCTTTCTTT.

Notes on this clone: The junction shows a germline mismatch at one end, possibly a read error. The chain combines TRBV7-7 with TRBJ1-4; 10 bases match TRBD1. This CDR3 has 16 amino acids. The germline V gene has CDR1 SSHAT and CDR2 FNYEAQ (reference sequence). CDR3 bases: TGTGCTAGCAGCCAGGGAAGTGGGACAGGGGCCGAAAAACTGTTTTTT. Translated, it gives CASSQGSGTGAEKLFF.

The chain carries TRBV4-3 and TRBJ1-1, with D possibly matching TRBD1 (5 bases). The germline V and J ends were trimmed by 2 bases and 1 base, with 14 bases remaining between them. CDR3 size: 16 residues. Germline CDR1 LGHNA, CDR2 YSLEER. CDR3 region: CASSQWHGAGNTEAFF. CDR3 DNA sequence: TGCGCCAGCAGCCAATGGCATGGGGCAGGGAACACTGAAGCTTTCTTT.

As DNA, the CDR3 is TGTGCCAGTAGTCAGGGGGGCGGGCCCCAGCATTTT. Translation: CASSQGGGPQHF. V is TRBV19 and J is TRBJ1-5, with 7 bases matching TRBD1. The trim removed 5 bases at V and 9 bases at J, leaving 4 bases unmatched. This CDR3 comprises 12 residues. CDR1 is LNHDA and CDR2 is SQIVND in the germline V gene (reference sequence). The whole variable domain, filled in from reference TRBV19 and TRBJ1-5, reads DGGITQSPKYLFRKEGQNVTLSCEQNLNHDAMYWYRQDPGQGLRLIYYSQIVNDFQKGDIAEGYSVSREKKESFPLTVTSAQKNPTAFYLCASSQGGGPQHFGDGTRLSIL.